One sample yielded the 23 T cell receptor beta chains listed below, sequenced in a study of OX40 agonist ivuxolimab in advanced cancers. Method: immunoSEQ multiplex PCR; TCRdb's copy keeps in-frame clones and lacks some. The table records about 79,000 clones, less than 95% of them present only once. Here the sequenced sample was CD4+ or CD8+ T cells sorted from blood, taken in a trial of the OX40 agonist ivuxolimab. Source of these receptors: an adult with an advanced solid tumor such as melanoma, head and neck, liver or kidney cancer.

In its sample, this clone was seen once. The chain couples TRBV6-1 to TRBJ2-3; possibly TRBD2 for D (6 bases). This CDR3 region has 14 residues. CDR1 is MNHNS and CDR2 is SASEGT in the germline V gene. Trimming removed 9 bases at V and 1 base at J, with 14 bases between. CDR3 nucleotide sequence: TGTGCCAGTGTGCTATGGGGGGGCACAGATACGCAGTATTTT. This translates into CASVLWGGTDTQYF.

The chain joins TRBV21-1 to TRBJ2-3; the table names TRBD2, a call not compared with the DNA. TRBV21-1 is labeled a pseudogene. There are 14 residues in the CDR3. CDR3 region: CASSKSDLTDTQYF. The CDR3 coding sequence is TGTGCCAGCAGCAAAAGCGATCTCACAGATACGCAGTATTTT.

The V gene is TRBV4-2, the J gene TRBJ1-1; unclear D gene. The germline V and J ends were trimmed by 4 bases and 2 bases, with 17 bases remaining between them. In germline, CDR1 is LGHNA, CDR2 YNFKEQ. The CDR3 is 16 amino acids. This CDR3 reads CASSRATLGINTEAFF. CDR3 nucleotide sequence: TGTGCCAGCAGCCGAGCAACGTTGGGGATAAACACTGAAGCTTTCTTT.

V is TRBV28 and J is TRBJ1-2; D not certain. The ends were cut back, 6 bases at V and 4 bases at J, with 15 bases in the middle. From germline, CDR1 is MDHEN and CDR2 SYDVKM. The CDR3 runs to 14 residues. CDR3 region: CASRTPTRTYGYTF. CDR3 nucleotide sequence: TGTGCCAGCAGAACCCCTACCAGGACCTATGGCTACACCTTC.

The V gene is TRBV18, the J gene TRBJ1-1; D is possibly TRBD1 (5 bases). The CDR3 totals 14 residues. Per the germline V gene, CDR1 is KGHSH and CDR2 is LQKENI. Trimming shortened V by 6 bases and J by 1 base, and 12 bases separated the two germline ends. CDR3 DNA sequence: TGTGCCAGCTCTCCCCAGGGATCGAACACTGAAGCTTTCTTT. Protein product: CASSPQGSNTEAFF.

V usage is TRBV18 and J usage is TRBJ1-1, with TRBD1 matching over 11 bases. In germline, CDR1 is KGHSH, CDR2 LQKENI. V lost 5 bases to trimming and J lost 4 bases; unmatched junction nucleotides: 6. The CDR3 has 15 residues. CDR3 sequence reads: CASSSGTGGITEAFF. The CDR3 DNA reads TGTGCCAGCTCATCCGGGACAGGGGGTATCACTGAAGCTTTCTTT.

In nucleotides, the CDR3 is TGTGCCAGCAGCATCGGACAGGGGATCGGCTACGAGCAGTACTTC. As protein: CASSIGQGIGYEQYF. The J gene is TRBJ2-7, the V gene TRBV5-5; 9 nucleotides line up with TRBD1. V dropped 4 bases and J dropped 3; count of bases not matched to a gene: 8. The germline V gene has CDR1 SGHKS and CDR2 YYEKEE (reference sequence). The CDR3 is made up of 15 amino acids.

The chain carries TRBV19 and TRBJ1-3; D call uncertain. The ends were cut back, 6 bases at V and 3 bases at J, with 9 bases in the middle. The CDR3 is made up of 13 amino acids. Germline lookup yields CDR1 LNHDA and CDR2 SQIVND (reference sequence). CDR3 amino acids: CASRASGGNTIYF. DNA of the CDR3: TGTGCCAGTAGGGCCTCCGGTGGAAACACCATATATTTT.

The chain joins TRBV18 to TRBJ1-2; tentative D call: TRBD1 (5 bases). In germline, CDR1 is KGHSH, CDR2 LQKENI. The CDR3 consists of 14 residues. The V end was cut by 2 bases, the J end by 2 bases, with 9 bases between. Written as DNA, the CDR3 is TGTGCCAGCTCACCATCAGCAGGGAACTATGGCTACACCTTC. It specifies CASSPSAGNYGYTF.

This rearrangement joins TRBV5-1 to TRBJ1-4; TRBD1 is a possible D gene (5 bases). The CDR3 is 13 residues long. CDR1 is SGHRS, CDR2 YFSETQ, per germline. V lost 0 bases and J lost 14, with 14 bases in between. The chain's CDR3 is CASSLEGRARLFF. CDR3 coding DNA: TGCGCCAGCAGCTTGGAGGGCAGGGCTCGGCTGTTTTTT.

J is TRBJ1-2 and V is TRBV11-2, with 9 bases identical to TRBD1. V was pared by 5 bases and J by 2 bases, with 3 bases of the junction left unmatched. Germline values: CDR1 SGHAT, CDR2 FQNNGV. This CDR3 is built from 14 residues. CDR3 nucleotides: TGTGCCAGCAGCCAAGGACAGGGGAACTATGGCTACACCTTC. This translates into CASSQGQGNYGYTF.

This rearrangement joins TRBV18 to TRBJ1-5; possible D gene TRBD1, 5 bases. Looked up from germline, CDR1 is KGHSH and CDR2 is LQKENI. The CDR3 runs to 16 residues. The V end lost 5 bases, the J end lost 0 bases, and 14 bases lay between the germline ends. The CDR3 sequence: CASSRNRDFSNQPQHF. For the CDR3, the DNA is TGTGCCAGCTCAAGAAACCGGGACTTTAGCAATCAGCCCCAGCATTTT.

The rearrangement uses TRBV5-1 and TRBJ2-2; D is undetermined. The CDR3 covers 15 residues. The germline V gene encodes CDR1 SGHRS and CDR2 YFSETQ. Trimming shortened V by 4 bases and J by 2 bases, and 12 bases separated the two germline ends. The CDR3 loop reads CASSRTELNTGELFF. The DNA for the CDR3 is TGCGCCAGCAGCCGGACCGAATTAAACACCGGGGAGCTGTTTTTT.

The DNA of the CDR3 is TGTGCCAGCAGTTACTCGGTACAGGGGGGTCCCGAGCAGTACTTC. It translates to CASSYSVQGGPEQYF. The genes are TRBV6-5 and TRBJ2-7, with 8 bases lining up with TRBD1. The germline V gene encodes CDR1 MNHEY and CDR2 SVGAGI. V gave up 0 bases and J gave up 6 bases; unmatched junction bases: 7. The CDR3 loop spans 15 amino acids.

The chain uses TRBV5-1 and TRBJ2-5, with a weak D call TRBD1 (6 bases). The CDR3 consists of 15 residues. The V end was cut by 0 bases, the J end by 3 bases, with 12 bases between. Germline CDR1 is SGHRS and CDR2 is YFSETQ. CDR3 region: CASSLAIAGEETQYF. For the CDR3, the DNA is TGCGCCAGCAGCTTGGCCATAGCAGGGGAAGAGACCCAGTACTTC.

V and J are TRBV19 and TRBJ2-5; D may be TRBD1 (5 bases). The V gene's germline CDR1 is LNHDA and CDR2 SQIVND (reference sequence). CDR3 length: 13 residues. V shed 6 bases and J shed 1 base, with 9 bases lying between them. The CDR3 protein is CASRTTAQETQYF. CDR3 DNA sequence: TGTGCCAGTAGGACGACAGCCCAAGAGACCCAGTACTTC.

The CDR3 DNA sequence: TGTGCCACGGCGGGACTAGCGGAAACCTACGAGCAGTACTTC. Its protein product is CATAGLAETYEQYF. V usage is TRBV10-3 and J usage is TRBJ2-7; 11 bases match TRBD2. Germline V gene sequence: CDR1 ENHRY, CDR2 SYGVKD. Trimming at V came to 10 bases and at J to 2 bases, leaving 7 bases not matched to a gene. The CDR3 consists of 14 residues.

CDR3 sequence: CASGRDRSNEKLFF. The CDR3, as DNA: TGTGCCAGCGGGCGGGACAGGAGTAATGAAAAACTGTTTTTT. J is TRBJ1-4 and V is TRBV6-5; 8 nucleotides agree with TRBD1. CDR1 is MNHEY and CDR2 is SVGAGI in the germline V gene. This CDR3 contains 14 residues. With 8 bases clipped from V and 4 bases from J, the junction kept 6 bases outside the gene matches.

This sequence joins TRBV6-6 and TRBJ1-5; no clear D gene. In germline, CDR1 is MNHNY, CDR2 SVGAGI (reference sequence). CDR3 length equals 14 residues. V gave up 6 bases and J gave up 6 bases, with 15 bases separating them. The DNA for the CDR3 is TGTGCCAGCAGGCCCGGGAAGGGAGCTCAGCCCCAGCATTTT. It specifies CASRPGKGAQPQHF.

CDR3 in amino acids: CASSLDGNSNTEAFF. In nucleotides, the CDR3 is TGCGCCAGCAGCTTGGATGGCAACAGCAACACTGAAGCTTTCTTT. V usage is TRBV5-1 and J usage is TRBJ1-1; D call uncertain. Trimming pared 0 bases from V and 2 bases from J, leaving 11 bases between. CDR1 is SGHRS and CDR2 is YFSETQ in the germline V gene. The CDR3 spans 15 residues.

The chain links TRBV7-9 to TRBJ2-2; the D call may be TRBD1 or TRBD2 (5 bases each). Germline V CDR1 and CDR2: SEHNR, FQNEAQ (reference sequence). The V and J ends lost 5 bases and 5 bases respectively, with 15 bases between them. The CDR3 contains 15 residues. In DNA form, the CDR3 reads TGTGCCAGCAGCCAAAATCAGGGACCGACCGGGGAGCTGTTTTTT. It codes for CASSQNQGPTGELFF.

The rearrangement joins TRBV2 to TRBJ2-1; D is perhaps TRBD1 (6 bases). Germline lookup yields CDR1 SNHLY and CDR2 FYNNEI. V was clipped by 4 bases and J by 8 bases, with 15 bases between them. The CDR3 runs to 14 residues. The CDR3 here is CASSVQGRDDEQFF. The CDR3 DNA reads as TGTGCCAGCAGTGTGCAGGGGCGCGATGATGAGCAGTTCTTC. The full variable domain, in which reference TRBV2 and TRBJ2-1 provide the parts outside the CDR3, is EPEVTQTPSHQVTQMGQEVILRCVPISNHLYFYWYRQILGQKVEFLVSFYNNEISEKSEIFDDQFSVERPDGSNFTLKIRSTKLEDSAMYFCASSVQGRDDEQFFGPGTRLTVL.

The V and J genes are TRBV19 and TRBJ1-1; D is unresolved. Germline assignment: CDR1 LNHDA and CDR2 SQIVND (reference sequence). The CDR3 has 12 residues. Deletions cut 6 bases from V and 6 bases from J, with 11 bases between. CDR3 loop: CASSPPFPEAFF. CDR3 coding DNA: TGTGCCAGTAGCCCGCCTTTTCCTGAAGCTTTCTTT.